These T cell receptor beta chains were read from a single sample in a study of human T cells and chemical hapten exposure. MiXCR, run by TCRdb on the RACE reads, gives a single entry per CDR3 protein. The table has some 380,000 distinct CDR3 sequences, 4.8% seen once; the top ten hold about 2.2%. The sequenced sample was whole blood, obtained in connection with sensitization to the hapten diphenylcyclopropenone (DPC). Source of these receptors: a woman in her forties or fifties with alopecia areata. Some clones in this sample may be carry-over from other donors' samples. Each CDR3 is given with its conserved first and last residue. D genes are given only for firm matches. The size of a clone is reported for some rows only, either as once, few or many, or as a class for expanded clones.

j_call,v_call,d_call,clone_size,cdr3_aa,cdr3_nt
TRBJ1-1,TRBV5-1,.,many,CASSLVAVQNTEAFF,TGCGCCAGCAGCTTGGTGGCAGTACAGAACACTGAAGCTTTCTTT
TRBJ2-2,TRBV2,.,many,CASTNSGGLAGELFF,TGTGCCAGTACCAATAGTGGTGGTTTGGCCGGGGAGCTGTTTTTT
TRBJ1-1,TRBV27,.,few,CASSFRGSGAFF,TGTGCCAGCAGTTTTCGAGGGTCTGGAGCTTTCTTT
TRBJ1-5,TRBV7-2,.,many,CASSLYSGSGNQPQHF,TGTGCCAGCAGCCTATACAGCGGCTCTGGGAATCAGCCCCAGCATTTT
TRBJ2-7,TRBV6-2/TRBV6-3,.,.,CASSRGGSTYEQYF,TGTGCCAGCAGTCGCGGCGGGTCCACCTACGAGCAGTACTTC
TRBJ2-2,TRBV6-2/TRBV6-3,TRBD1,few,CASSLDRHNTGELFF,TGTGCCAGCAGTTTGGACAGGCATAACACCGGGGAGCTGTTTTTT
TRBJ2-3,TRBV10-2,TRBD1,.,CASRAPGTGGRDTQYF,TGCGCCAGCAGAGCCCCCGGGACAGGGGGACGAGATACGCAGTATTTT
TRBJ2-7,TRBV2,TRBD2,.,CASSVALAGGPSSYEQYF,TGTGCCAGCAGTGTAGCACTAGCGGGGGGGCCCAGCTCCTACGAGCAGTACTTC
TRBJ1-2,TRBV20-1,.,many,CSAGGGRAAGYTF,TGCAGTGCCGGAGGGGGTAGGGCGGCTGGCTACACCTTC
TRBJ1-2,TRBV6-6,TRBD1,many,CASSGGQGYYGYTF,TGTGCCAGCAGTGGGGGACAGGGCTACTATGGCTACACCTTC
TRBJ2-1,TRBV27,TRBD2,few,CASSLGTSGRQQFF,TGTGCCAGCAGTCTAGGGACTAGCGGGAGGCAACAGTTCTTC
TRBJ2-1,TRBV10-2,TRBD2,few,CASTTFWGGNNNEQFF,TGCGCCAGCACTACCTTCTGGGGGGGGAATAACAATGAGCAGTTCTTC
TRBJ2-5,TRBV10-3,.,many,CAISEVLDTQYF,TGTGCCATCAGTGAGGTACTGGACACCCAGTACTTC
TRBJ1-1,TRBV7-4,.,few,CASSLELGGAFF,TGTGCCAGCAGCTTAGAATTGGGAGGAGCTTTCTTT
TRBJ2-7,TRBV5-5,.,few,CASSPPEYEQYF,TGTGCCAGCAGCCCCCCAGAGTACGAGCAGTACTTC
TRBJ2-1,TRBV20-1,TRBD1,many,CSARDRGDSYNEQFF,TGCAGTGCAAGGGACAGGGGGGACTCCTACAATGAGCAGTTCTTC
TRBJ2-1,TRBV6-1,.,.,CASSEYGNNEQFF,TGTGCCAGCAGTGAGTATGGAAACAATGAGCAGTTCTTC
TRBJ1-1,TRBV2,.,few,CASIFNLNTEAFF,TGTGCCAGCATTTTTAATCTGAACACTGAAGCTTTCTTT
TRBJ1-5,TRBV28,.,once,CAVAGGAQPQHF,TGTGCCGTAGCCGGAGGGGCTCAGCCCCAGCATTTT